A single sample is the source of the 17 T cell receptor beta chains below, sequenced in a study of post-analysis software for immune sequencing data. Overall study results and limits: Compared with controls, patients had more of about 5 TRBV segments, including TRBV5-6, TRBV5-1 and TRBV20-1.

The antigens of these receptors remain unknown. cDNA libraries for TCR beta contained unique molecular identifiers. One entry per CDR3 protein results from TCRdb running MiXCR on the PCR reads. The table shows roughly 400,000 distinct CDR3 sequences, with 39% occurring only once. The sample comprised blood. Receptors were obtained from a girl under 10 years old with multiple sclerosis.

The V gene is TRBV6-5, the J gene TRBJ1-1, with unresolved D. Germline assignment: CDR1 MNHEY and CDR2 SVGAGI. Trimming removed 0 bases at V and 6 bases at J, with 8 bases between. The CDR3 sequence is 13 residues long. CDR3 bases: TGTGCCAGCAGTTACTCGGTGTATGCTGAAGCTTTCTTT. Translation gives CASSYSVYAEAFF.

This clonotype was seen more than once but under ten times. The chain recombines TRBV6-5 with TRBJ2-2; TRBD1 or TRBD2 may be the D gene (5 bases each). The germline gives CDR1 MNHEY, CDR2 SVGAGI. Trimming took off 6 bases at V and 7 bases at J, with 12 bases between the two ends. The CDR3 loop spans 13 amino acids. Here the CDR3 reads CASSWDVLGELFF. The CDR3 DNA follows: TGTGCCAGCAGCTGGGACGTACTCGGGGAGCTGTTTTTT.

The chain has TRBV20-1 and TRBJ2-5; D uncertain. Germline V gives CDR1 DFQATT, CDR2 SNEGSKA (reference sequence). CDR3 length: 12 residues. V lost 2 bases and J lost 5, with 9 bases in between. DNA of the CDR3: TGCAGTGCTAGACAGGCCAGGGAGACCCAGTACTTC. Translated: CSARQARETQYF.

This clonotype has more than one count but fewer than ten. The chain couples TRBV6-5 to TRBJ2-3; TRBD2 might be the D (5 bases). The germline CDR1 and CDR2 sequences are MNHEY and SVGAGI. The ends were cut back, 2 bases at V and 2 bases at J, with 14 bases in the middle. This CDR3 region has 16 residues. The DNA for the CDR3 is TGTGCCAGCAGTTACACCGAGGGAGCGGACACAGATACGCAGTATTTT. Its translation: CASSYTEGADTDTQYF.

This chain connects TRBV11-2 to TRBJ2-1; D call uncertain. The V gene lost 1 base and the J gene lost 6 bases, with 13 bases spanning the gap. This CDR3 region has 15 residues. Germline lookup yields CDR1 SGHAT and CDR2 FQNNGV. CDR3: CASSLVGSYLNEQFF. CDR3 DNA sequence: TGTGCCAGCAGCTTAGTGGGCAGCTACCTCAATGAGCAGTTCTTC.

There are a few counts of this clonotype. The V gene is TRBV29-1, the J gene TRBJ1-2; D ambiguous. Trimming stripped 0 bases from V and 5 bases from J, with 7 bases between. The germline CDR1 and CDR2 sequences are SQVTM and ANQGSEA. The CDR3 spans 12 residues. The CDR3 loop is CSVEDQGYGYTF. The CDR3 coding sequence is TGCAGCGTTGAAGATCAAGGATATGGCTACACCTTC. Full variable domain (outside the CDR3, taken from reference TRBV29-1 and TRBJ1-2): SAVISQKPSRDICQRGTSLTIQCQVDSQVTMMFWYRQQPGQSLTLIATANQGSEATYESGFVIDKFPISRPNLTFSTLTVSNMSPEDSSIYLCSVEDQGYGYTFGSGTRLTVV.

The chain links TRBV7-9 to TRBJ2-4; TRBD1 aligns across 8 bases. CDR1 and CDR2 from the germline V gene are SEHNR and FQNEAQ (reference sequence). After removal of 5 bases from V and 6 bases from J, the junction contained 3 bases not matched to a gene. CDR3 length: 13 residues. The CDR3 sequence is CASSVGQGNIQYF. As DNA, the CDR3 is TGTGCCAGCAGCGTCGGACAGGGAAACATTCAGTACTTC.

V gene TRBV7-3 combines with J gene TRBJ2-2, with 7 nucleotides matching TRBD2. J was trimmed by 1 base and V by 2 bases; bases with no gene match: 4. This CDR3 comprises 16 residues. CDR1 is SGHTA and CDR2 is FQGTGA in the germline V gene. For the CDR3, the DNA is TGTGCCAGCAGCTTAGGTCAGCGGGGGAACACCGGGGAGCTGTTTTTT. Protein sequence: CASSLGQRGNTGELFF.

This clonotype was detected a few times. V usage is TRBV7-2 and J usage is TRBJ2-1; 9 nucleotides align to TRBD2. CDR3 length equals 17 residues. Germline values: CDR1 SGHTA, CDR2 FQGNSA. J gave up 2 bases and V 0 bases, and 5 bases lay outside the gene matches. The CDR3, as DNA: TGTGCCAGCAGCTTAGCGCGGGGGGGAGGGGCCTACAATGAGCAGTTCTTC. It yields the protein CASSLARGGGAYNEQFF. The whole variable domain, filled in from reference TRBV7-2 and TRBJ2-1, reads GAGVSQSPSNKVTEKGKDVELRCDPISGHTALYWYRQSLGQGLEFLIYFQGNSAPDKSGLPSDRFSAERTGGSVSTLTIQRTQQEDSAVYLCASSLARGGGAYNEQFFGPGTRLTVL.

This chain joins TRBV7-8 and TRBJ1-5; D is undetermined. The germline V gene encodes CDR1 SGHVS and CDR2 FQNEAQ. This CDR3 spans 15 amino acids. V dropped 4 bases and J dropped 0 bases, with 10 bases sitting between them. For the CDR3, the DNA is TGTGCCAGCAGCTCGCACCAGAATAGCAATCAGCCCCAGCATTTT. Translated, it gives CASSSHQNSNQPQHF.

This clonotype was seen a handful of times. The chain uses TRBV6-5 and TRBJ2-1; 11 bases are shared with TRBD2. Per the germline V gene, CDR1 is MNHEY and CDR2 is SVGAGI. V trimming: 3 bases; J trimming: 8 bases; junction bases outside the gene matches: 15. The CDR3 is 18 amino acids. The CDR3 coding sequence is TGTGCCAGCAGTTATCTACCACCCTATAGCGGGGGGGCCTATGAGCAGTTCTTC. This sequence encodes CASSYLPPYSGGAYEQFF.

The chain employs TRBV6-5 and TRBJ1-1; weak D call: TRBD1 (5 bases). V gave up 5 bases and J gave up 4 bases, with 17 bases separating them. Germline V gene data show CDR1 as MNHEY and CDR2 as SVGAGI. The CDR3 spans 15 residues. The CDR3 sequence: CASSPYGGFGTEAFF. CDR3 nucleotides: TGTGCCAGCAGTCCCTACGGGGGTTTTGGCACTGAAGCTTTCTTT.

The chain couples TRBV4-1 to TRBJ2-7, with 11 bases fitting TRBD2. The trim removed 2 bases at V and 3 bases at J, leaving 3 bases unmatched. Germline V gene data show CDR1 as MGHRA and CDR2 as YSYEKL. The CDR3 runs to 15 residues. The CDR3 is CASSQTTSGGYEQYF. The DNA of the CDR3 is TGCGCCAGCAGCCAAACTACTAGCGGGGGCTACGAGCAGTACTTC.

The chain links TRBV12-3 or TRBV12-4 to TRBJ1-5; the D gene is possibly TRBD1 (5 bases). With 4 bases removed from V and 5 bases from J, the gap between germline ends came to 12 bases. CDR3 length equals 14 residues. CDR3 coding DNA: TGTGCCAGCAGTTCAGGGAAGATAGATCAGCCCCAGCATTTT. Amino acids: CASSSGKIDQPQHF.

DNA of the CDR3: TGTGCCAGCAGCTTAGAGGTTGACTTCACTGAAGCTTTCTTT. Its protein is CASSLEVDFTEAFF. V gene TRBV7-2 combines with J gene TRBJ1-1, with D uncertain. Trimming pared 1 base from V and 4 bases from J, leaving 10 bases between. Germline V lookup: CDR1 SGHTA, CDR2 FQGNSA. This CDR3 has 14 residues. The variable domain in full, completed from reference TRBV7-2 and TRBJ1-1, reads GAGVSQSPSNKVTEKGKDVELRCDPISGHTALYWYRQSLGQGLEFLIYFQGNSAPDKSGLPSDRFSAERTGGSVSTLTIQRTQQEDSAVYLCASSLEVDFTEAFFGQGTRLTVV.

The chain carries TRBV7-9 and TRBJ1-2; 8 nucleotides agree with TRBD1. The CDR3 spans 14 residues. The V gene end was trimmed by 5 bases and the J gene end by 2 bases; junction bases not matched to a gene: 4. Germline CDR1 SEHNR, CDR2 FQNEAQ (reference sequence). DNA of the CDR3: TGTGCCAGCAGCCCGGACAGGGCCAACTATGGCTACACCTTC. Protein sequence: CASSPDRANYGYTF.

V usage is TRBV2 and J usage is TRBJ2-3, with TRBD1 identical over 9 bases. CDR1 and CDR2 (germline): SNHLY, FYNNEI. The ends lost 9 bases at V and 3 bases at J; junction bases unmatched: 4. This CDR3 is 13 amino acids long. The CDR3 loop reads CARGTGFTDTQYF. Here the CDR3 DNA reads TGTGCCAGGGGGACAGGGTTTACAGATACGCAGTATTTT. The whole variable domain, filled in from reference TRBV2 and TRBJ2-3, reads EPEVTQTPSHQVTQMGQEVILRCVPISNHLYFYWYRQILGQKVEFLVSFYNNEISEKSEIFDDQFSVERPDGSNFTLKIRSTKLEDSAMYFCARGTGFTDTQYFGPGTRLTVL.